This T cell receptor (beta chain) was obtained from a study of cytomegalovirus exposure and HLA in healthy donors. About the study: Of the donors genotyped, 300 to 500 in all, about 76% fell in the Caucasian-associated ancestry cluster.

This clone turned up a few times. The antigen is not known. PCR involved 60 Vbeta and 13 Jbeta primers. Method: immunoSEQ multiplex PCR; TCRdb's copy keeps in-frame clones and lacks some. The data contain under 150,000 clones, 82% of them singletons. Study outcomes and limitations: V segments that were indistinguishable, TRBV6-2 and TRBV6-3 among them, were omitted from analysis.

The CDR3 is 14 amino acids. This receptor was identified in a male donor in good health and CMV-seronegative. Sequences were obtained from PBMCs. V gene TRBV12-1 combines with J gene TRBJ1-6; TRBD1 is the table's D call, not checked against the DNA. TRBV12-1 is a known pseudogene. The CDR3 bases are TGTGCCAGCAGCCACCGGGACAGGATTTCACCCCTCCACTTT. This codes for CASSHRDRISPLHF.